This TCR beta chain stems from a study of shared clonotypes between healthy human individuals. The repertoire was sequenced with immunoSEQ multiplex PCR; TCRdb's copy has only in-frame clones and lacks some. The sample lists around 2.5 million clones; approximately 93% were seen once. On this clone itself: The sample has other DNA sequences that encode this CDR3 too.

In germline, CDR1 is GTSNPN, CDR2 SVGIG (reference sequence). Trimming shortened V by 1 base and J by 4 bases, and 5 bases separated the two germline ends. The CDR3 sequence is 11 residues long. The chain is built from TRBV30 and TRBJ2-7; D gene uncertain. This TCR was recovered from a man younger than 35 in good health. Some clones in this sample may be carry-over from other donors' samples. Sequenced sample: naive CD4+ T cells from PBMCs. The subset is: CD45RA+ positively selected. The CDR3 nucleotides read TGTGCCTGGAGTGGCAGGTACGAGCAGTACTTC. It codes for CAWSGRYEQYF.